Detailed here is one T cell receptor (beta chain). This specimen belongs to a study of blood T cell repertoires in COVID-19. About the study: PBMCs, B-cell-depleted T cells, or T cells provided the cDNA or gDNA that made up the material.

Enrolment of Seattle patients took place during active infection, and they were followed longitudinally. As handled by the study authors: Cell counts per sample came from amplifying reference gene primers. Profiled with immunoSEQ multiplex PCR; TCRdb holds only in-frame clones, not every one. That table is the source of V, J and clone size, and D and trimming were worked out from the DNA. Of about 98,000 clones listed, more than 90% are singletons. J lost 5 bases, V lost 7 bases, and 7 bases had no gene match. CDR3 length equals 13 residues. Germline V lookup: CDR1 SQVTM, CDR2 ANQGSEA. This TCR came from a woman between 50 and 59 years old with COVID-19, enrolled during active disease. The sequencing input was peripheral blood. The chain employs TRBV29-1 and TRBJ2-2; 7 bases are a match to TRBD1. CDR3 residues: CSARTGWTGELFF. The CDR3 region has the DNA TGCAGCGCCCGGACAGGTTGGACCGGGGAGCTGTTTTTT.